This is a list of T cell receptor beta chains from one sample in a study of CD4 and CD8 cells across lung adenocarcinoma regions. TCRdb fed the PCR reads into MiXCR, producing one record per CDR3 protein. The sample yields tens of thousands of distinct CDR3 sequences, under 65% seen once. What was sequenced was CD4+ T cells from the center of a lung tumor. These receptors were obtained from a male donor with lung adenocarcinoma. The CD4 and CD8 labels of this study may be unreliable. The conserved cysteine and the conserved F or W are not part of the CDR3 here. The order of the fields is V gene, J gene, CDR3 protein.

V: TRBV6-1; J: -; CDR3: ASSEGGTLETQY
V: TRBV6-1; J: TRBJ2-3; CDR3: ARGEGGGNQDTQY
V: TRBV4-1; J: TRBJ2-1; CDR3: ASSQAVLASSYNEQF
V: TRBV6-6; J: TRBJ2-1; CDR3: ASAGDGNEQF
V: TRBV6-1; J: TRBJ2-3; CDR3: FSRGLQAVSTGTQY
V: TRBV27; J: TRBJ2-6; CDR3: ASSSGRLSGANELT
V: TRBV6-1; J: TRBJ2-2; CDR3: ASRKEGGVVRNTGELF
V: TRBV6-5; J: TRBJ2-2; CDR3: ASQGGRFSGELF
V: TRBV27; J: -; CDR3: ASSLIGTLLTNTQY
V: TRBV27; J: TRBJ1-2; CDR3: ASIQRGGDLT